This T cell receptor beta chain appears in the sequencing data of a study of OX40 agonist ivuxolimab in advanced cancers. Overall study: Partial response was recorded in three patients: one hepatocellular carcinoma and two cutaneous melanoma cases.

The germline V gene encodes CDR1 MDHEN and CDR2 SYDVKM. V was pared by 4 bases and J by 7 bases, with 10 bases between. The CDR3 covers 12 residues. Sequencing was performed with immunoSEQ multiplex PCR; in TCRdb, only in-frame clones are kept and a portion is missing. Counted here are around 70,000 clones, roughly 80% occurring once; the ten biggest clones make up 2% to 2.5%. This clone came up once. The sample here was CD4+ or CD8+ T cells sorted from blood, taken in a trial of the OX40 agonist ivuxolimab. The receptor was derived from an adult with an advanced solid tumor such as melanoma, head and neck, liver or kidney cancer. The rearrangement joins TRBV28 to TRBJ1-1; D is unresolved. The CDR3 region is CASSSSSFEAFF. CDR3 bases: TGTGCCAGCAGTTCTTCCAGTTTTGAAGCTTTCTTT.